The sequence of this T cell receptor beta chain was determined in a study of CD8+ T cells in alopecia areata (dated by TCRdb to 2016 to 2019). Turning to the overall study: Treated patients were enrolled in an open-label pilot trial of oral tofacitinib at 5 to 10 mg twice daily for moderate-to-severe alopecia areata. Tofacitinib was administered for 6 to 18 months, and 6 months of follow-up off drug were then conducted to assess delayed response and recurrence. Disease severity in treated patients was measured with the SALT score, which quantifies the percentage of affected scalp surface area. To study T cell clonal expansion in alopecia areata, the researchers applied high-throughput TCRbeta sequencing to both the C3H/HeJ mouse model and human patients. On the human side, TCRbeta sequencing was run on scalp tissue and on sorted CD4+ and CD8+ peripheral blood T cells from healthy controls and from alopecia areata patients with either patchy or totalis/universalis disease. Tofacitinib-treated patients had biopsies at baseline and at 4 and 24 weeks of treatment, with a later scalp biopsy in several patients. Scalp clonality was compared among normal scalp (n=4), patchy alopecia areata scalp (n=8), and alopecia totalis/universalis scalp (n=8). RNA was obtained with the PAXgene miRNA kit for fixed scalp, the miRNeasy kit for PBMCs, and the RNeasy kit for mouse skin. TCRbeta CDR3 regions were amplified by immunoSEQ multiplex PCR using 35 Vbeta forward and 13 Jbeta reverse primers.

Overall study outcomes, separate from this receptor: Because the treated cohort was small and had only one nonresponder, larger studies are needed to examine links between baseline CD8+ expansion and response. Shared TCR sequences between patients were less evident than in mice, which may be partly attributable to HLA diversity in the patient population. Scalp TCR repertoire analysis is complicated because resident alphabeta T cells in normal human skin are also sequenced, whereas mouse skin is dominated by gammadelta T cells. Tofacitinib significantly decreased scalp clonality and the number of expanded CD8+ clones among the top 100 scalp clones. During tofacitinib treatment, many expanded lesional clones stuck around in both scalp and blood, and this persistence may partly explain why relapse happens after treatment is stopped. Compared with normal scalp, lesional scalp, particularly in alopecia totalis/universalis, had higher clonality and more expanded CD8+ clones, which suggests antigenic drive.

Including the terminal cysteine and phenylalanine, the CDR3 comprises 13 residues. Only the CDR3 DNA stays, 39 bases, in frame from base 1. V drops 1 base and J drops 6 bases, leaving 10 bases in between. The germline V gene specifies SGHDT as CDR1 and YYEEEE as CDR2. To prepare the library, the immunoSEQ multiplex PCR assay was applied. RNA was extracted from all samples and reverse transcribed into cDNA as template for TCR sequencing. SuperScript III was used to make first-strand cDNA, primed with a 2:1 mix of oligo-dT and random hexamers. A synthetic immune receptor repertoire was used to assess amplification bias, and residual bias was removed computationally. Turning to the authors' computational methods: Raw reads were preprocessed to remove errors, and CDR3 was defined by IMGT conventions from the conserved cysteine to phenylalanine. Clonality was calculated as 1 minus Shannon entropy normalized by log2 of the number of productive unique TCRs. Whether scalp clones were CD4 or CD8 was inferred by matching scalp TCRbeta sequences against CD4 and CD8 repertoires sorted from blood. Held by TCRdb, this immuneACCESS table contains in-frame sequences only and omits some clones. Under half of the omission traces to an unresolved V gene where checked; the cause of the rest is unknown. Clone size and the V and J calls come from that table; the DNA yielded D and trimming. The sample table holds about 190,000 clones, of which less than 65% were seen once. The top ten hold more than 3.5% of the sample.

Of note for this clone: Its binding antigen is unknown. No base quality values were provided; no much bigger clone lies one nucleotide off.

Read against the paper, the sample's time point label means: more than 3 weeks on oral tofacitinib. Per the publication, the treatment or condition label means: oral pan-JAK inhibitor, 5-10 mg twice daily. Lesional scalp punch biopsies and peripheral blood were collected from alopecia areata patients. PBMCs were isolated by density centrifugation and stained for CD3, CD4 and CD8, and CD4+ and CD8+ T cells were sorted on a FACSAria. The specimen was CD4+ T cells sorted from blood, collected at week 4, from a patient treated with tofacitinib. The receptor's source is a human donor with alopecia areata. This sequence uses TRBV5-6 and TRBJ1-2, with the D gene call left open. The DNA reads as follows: TGTGCCAGCAGCTTGCGGGGATTCCATGGCTACACCTTC. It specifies CASSLRGFHGYTF. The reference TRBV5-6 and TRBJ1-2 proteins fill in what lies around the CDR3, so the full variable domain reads DAGVTQSPTHLIKTRGQQVTLRCSPKSGHDTVSWYQQALGQGPQFIFQYYEEEERQRGNFPDRFSGHQFPNYSSELNVNALLLGDSALYLCASSLRGFHGYTFGSGTRLTVV.